What follows is one T cell receptor (beta chain) and its context. This entry belongs to a study of early T cells in non-severe SARS-CoV-2 infection. With 7 bases removed from V and 2 bases from J, the gap between germline ends came to 12 bases. The CDR3 is made up of 14 amino acids. The germline V gene encodes CDR1 SNHLY and CDR2 FYNNEI. TCRdb re-called the 5' RACE reads with MiXCR, one entry per CDR3 protein. The table has 90,000 to 120,000 distinct CDR3 sequences, 11% seen once. V gene TRBV2 combines with J gene TRBJ2-1; D is perhaps TRBD1 (5 bases). The receptor's source is an adult who was a healthcare worker with PCR-confirmed SARS-CoV-2 infection or an uninfected control (not recorded which). The specimen sequenced was whole blood. CDR3 region: CASTLTTAYNEQFF. CDR3 sequence (DNA): TGTGCCAGCACCTTAACGACAGCCTACAATGAGCAGTTCTTC.